The 6 T cell receptor beta chains below all came from one sample that was sequenced in a study of blood T cell repertoires in COVID-19. Only in-frame clones appear in the TCRdb table, and some are missing; sequencing was by immunoSEQ multiplex PCR. The table has about 320,000 clones, roughly 85% seen once. What was sequenced was PBMCs or T cells enriched from blood (not recorded which). Receptors originate from a woman between 25 and 40 years old who had been exposed to COVID-19.

The chain recombines TRBV28 with TRBJ1-4; no definite D call. CDR1 and CDR2 (germline): MDHEN, SYDVKM. The CDR3 runs 14 residues. Trimming pared 10 bases from V and 8 bases from J, leaving 20 bases between. The CDR3 coding sequence is TGTGCCACCTCCACTCTAAATTCGGGGGAAAAACTGTTTTTT. Translation gives CATSTLNSGEKLFF.

The rearrangement joins TRBV28 to TRBJ2-7, with 7 bases identical to TRBD2. Germline CDR1 is MDHEN and CDR2 is SYDVKM. This CDR3 comprises 15 residues. The trim removed 5 bases at V and 3 bases at J, leaving 10 bases unmatched. This CDR3 reads CASSLHQSGNYEQYF. The CDR3 DNA is TGTGCCAGCAGTCTCCATCAGAGCGGGAACTACGAGCAGTACTTC.

The DNA of the CDR3 is TGCGCCAGCCTACTCTCGAACAGGGGCGAGGTCACCGGGGAGCTGTTTTTT. It yields the protein CASLLSNRGEVTGELFF. The chain carries TRBV23-1 and TRBJ2-2; 7 bases fit TRBD1. TRBV23-1 falls under the ORF class, with uncertain function. The J segment lost 4 bases and the V segment lost 8 bases, leaving 16 bases of the junction unmatched. The CDR3 runs to 17 residues.

The V and J genes are TRBV30 and TRBJ1-5; D perhaps matches TRBD1 (6 bases). The germline V and J ends were trimmed by 7 bases and 5 bases, with 12 bases remaining between them. The CDR3 has 12 residues. CDR1 is GTSNPN and CDR2 is SVGIG in the germline V gene (reference sequence). In nucleotides, the CDR3 is TGTGCCTTTACAGGGTCCGATCAGCCCCAGCATTTT. Residues: CAFTGSDQPQHF.

The chain links TRBV30 to TRBJ1-5; D perhaps matches TRBD1 (6 bases). This CDR3 contains 18 residues. Trimming left V 0 bases short and J 0 bases short, with 18 bases between. Per germline, CDR1 GTSNPN and CDR2 SVGIG (reference sequence). The chain's CDR3 is CAWSVPGAGAYSNQPQHF. The CDR3 DNA follows: TGTGCCTGGAGTGTACCCGGGGCAGGGGCCTATAGCAATCAGCCCCAGCATTTT.

This clone was seen only once. The rearrangement links TRBV30 to TRBJ2-1; D possibly corresponds to TRBD2 (5 bases). This CDR3 comprises 15 residues. Germline V lookup: CDR1 GTSNPN, CDR2 SVGIG (reference sequence). V lost 4 bases and J lost 8, with 21 bases in between. The CDR3 coding sequence is TGTGCCTGGACATTCCCTCCGGACTTTAGGGATGAGCAGTTCTTC. Amino acid sequence: CAWTFPPDFRDEQFF. Supplemented by reference TRBV30 and TRBJ2-1, the full variable domain reads SQTIHQWPATLVQPVGSPLSLECTVEGTSNPNLYWYRQAAGRGLQLLFYSVGIGQISSEVPQNLSASRPQDRQFILSSKKLLLSDSGFYLCAWTFPPDFRDEQFFGPGTRLTVL.